Shown below are 25 T cell receptor beta chains from a single sample sequenced in a study of T cells in Graves' hyperthyroidism and ophthalmopathy. There were TCR beta CDR3 regions amplified from RNA transcripts. TCR CDR3 underwent first-round RT-PCR with the HTBI primer set. TCRdb analysed the multiplex PCR reads with MiXCR anew, one entry per CDR3 protein. The sample carries more than 550,000 distinct CDR3 sequences, just under 45% recorded once. Sequenced sample: peripheral blood or thyroid tissue (not recorded which). Every receptor here comes from an adult man with Graves' disease, either hyperthyroidism or ophthalmopathy (not recorded which).

The CDR3 region has the DNA TGTGCCAGCAGCTTAGTCAGGGGGCTTGGAAACACCATATATTTT. Translating it yields CASSLVRGLGNTIYF. The chain links TRBV7-9 to TRBJ1-3; 8 nucleotides match TRBD1. CDR3 length: 15 residues. After removal of 1 base from V and 3 bases from J, the junction contained 2 bases not matched to a gene. CDR1 and CDR2 (germline): SEHNR, FQNEAQ (reference sequence).

As for this clonotype: A read error may account for a junction end that differs from germline. This chain connects TRBV2 to TRBJ1-5; unclear D gene. The CDR3 spans 13 residues. Germline-derived CDR1 and CDR2 are SNHLY and FYNNEI. The CDR3 DNA sequence: TGTGCCTGGAGTGTTGCGAGCAATCAGACCCAGCATTTT. It yields the protein CAWSVASNQTQHF.

The chain carries TRBV19 and TRBJ2-5, with D hard to call. The CDR3 has 12 residues. V lost 7 bases and J 0 bases, leaving 6 bases between the germline ends. Germline CDR1 and CDR2: LNHDA and SQIVND (reference sequence). The CDR3 here is CASNDNQETQYF. CDR3 coding DNA: TGTGCCAGTAACGACAACCAAGAGACCCAGTACTTC.

This clonotype was observed a single time. The genes are TRBV7-9 and TRBJ1-1; possible D gene TRBD1, 5 bases. This CDR3 has 15 residues. Trimming pared 2 bases from V and 2 bases from J, leaving 12 bases between. Per germline, CDR1 SEHNR and CDR2 FQNEAQ (reference sequence). The CDR3 bases are TGTGCCAGCAGCTTATTCGGGGGTGTTAACACTGAAGCTTTCTTT. This gives the protein CASSLFGGVNTEAFF.

Many counts were recorded for this clonotype. V gene TRBV20-1 combines with J gene TRBJ1-5; D remains ambiguous. Germline V gene data show CDR1 as DFQATT and CDR2 as SNEGSKA (reference sequence). This CDR3 has 13 residues. Trimming removed 2 bases from V and 2 bases from J, with 7 bases in between. In nucleotides, the CDR3 is TGCAGTGCTAGACGGCCAGGCAATCAGCCCCAGCATTTT. Its protein is CSARRPGNQPQHF.

The chain carries TRBV12-3 or TRBV12-4 and TRBJ2-7, with a possible D match to TRBD1 (5 bases). CDR3 length: 13 residues. Trimming took off 5 bases at V and 2 bases at J, with 10 bases between the two ends. CDR3 bases: TGTGCCAGCAGTCCGGACACCGCCTACGAGCAGTACTTC. This gives the protein CASSPDTAYEQYF.

This clonotype was seen repeatedly, ten times or more. V gene TRBV7-6 combines with J gene TRBJ1-2; D gene unclear. V was cut by 2 bases and J by 3 bases, with 10 bases left in between. Germline assignment: CDR1 SGHVS and CDR2 FNYEAQ. This CDR3 has 14 amino acids. The CDR3 DNA follows: TGTGCCAGCAGCTTAAGAGGGTCCGACTATGGCTACACCTTC. Its translation is CASSLRGSDYGYTF.

This clonotype was seen repeatedly, ten times or more. The chain uses TRBV29-1 and TRBJ1-2; D is perhaps TRBD1 (6 bases). Germline CDR1 and CDR2: SQVTM and ANQGSEA. Trimming removed 6 bases at V and 7 bases at J, with 15 bases between. The CDR3 consists of 12 residues. In DNA form, the CDR3 reads TGCAGCGTACGTGGGGGGCGGGGTGGCTACACCTTC. This translates into CSVRGGRGGYTF.

V gene TRBV29-1 combines with J gene TRBJ2-7; D could derive from TRBD1 or TRBD2 (5 bases each). Germline values: CDR1 SQVTM, CDR2 ANQGSEA. The CDR3 totals 11 residues. The V end was cut by 4 bases, the J end by 7 bases, with 11 bases between. The CDR3 is CSVGTTGEQYF. The CDR3 DNA sequence: TGCAGCGTTGGGACAACGGGGGAGCAGTACTTC.

The CDR3 here is CASSPHWPGTEAFF. The CDR3 DNA is TGTGCCAGCAGCCCCCACTGGCCGGGTACTGAAGCTTTCTTT. The chain combines TRBV7-6 with TRBJ1-1; no reliable D call. CDR1 and CDR2 (germline): SGHVS, FNYEAQ. The CDR3 runs to 14 residues. V lost 5 bases to trimming and J lost 5 bases, with 15 bases between them.

Comment on this clonotype: With a much larger clone just one base away, this may be a read error. The rearrangement links TRBV11-2 to TRBJ2-5; 8 bases are shared with TRBD2. CDR1 is SGHAT, CDR2 FQNNGV, per germline. The CDR3 extends over 14 amino acids. The CDR3 protein is CASSRTSRQETHYF. The CDR3 DNA is TGTGCCAGCAGCCGGACTAGCAGGCAAGAGACCCATTACTTC.

The chain is built from TRBV9 and TRBJ1-3; no clear D. The CDR3 spans 15 residues. Germline V gene sequence: CDR1 SGDLS, CDR2 YYNGEE. The germline V and J ends were trimmed by 2 bases and 0 bases, with 9 bases remaining between them. The CDR3 region is CASSVWPSSGNTIYF. The CDR3 coding sequence is TGTGCCAGCAGCGTGTGGCCGAGCTCTGGAAACACCATATATTTT.

The CDR3 nucleotides read TGTGCCATCAGTGGACAGGCGGAGCAGTACTTC. Protein: CAISGQAEQYF. The V and J genes are TRBV10-3 and TRBJ2-7; the D gene is possibly TRBD1 (6 bases). The CDR3 consists of 11 residues. Germline-derived CDR1 and CDR2 are ENHRY and SYGVKD. Trimming removed 4 bases from V and 7 bases from J, with 8 bases in between.

The rearrangement joins TRBV29-1 to TRBJ2-5; 13 nucleotides align to TRBD2. The CDR3 runs to 13 residues. Germline V gene lookup returns CDR1 SQVTM and CDR2 ANQGSEA. The J segment lost 4 bases and the V segment lost 8 bases, leaving 4 bases of the junction unmatched. This CDR3 is CSSTSGGIETQYF. The DNA of the CDR3 is TGCAGCTCGACTAGCGGGGGGATAGAGACCCAGTACTTC. Based on the CDR3 plus reference TRBV29-1 and TRBJ2-5, the full variable domain is SAVISQKPSRDICQRGTSLTIQCQVDSQVTMMFWYRQQPGQSLTLIATANQGSEATYESGFVIDKFPISRPNLTFSTLTVSNMSPEDSSIYLCSSTSGGIETQYFGPGTRLLVL.

This chain joins TRBV7-2 and TRBJ1-2; D is undetermined. The CDR3 has 15 residues. Germline assignment: CDR1 SGHTA and CDR2 FQGNSA. Trimming removed 1 base at V and 2 bases at J, with 11 bases between. The CDR3: CASSLDPAINYGYTF. CDR3 nucleotides: TGTGCCAGCAGCTTAGATCCAGCAATAAACTATGGCTACACCTTC.

This clonotype was picked up a small number of times. The chain has TRBV5-1 and TRBJ1-6; D unclear. V lost 0 bases and J 7 bases, leaving 14 bases between the germline ends. The CDR3 has 16 amino acids. CDR1 and CDR2 (germline): SGHRS, YFSETQ. The CDR3 bases are TGCGCCAGCAGCTTGGACACAACGATGGGAAATTCACCCCTCCACTTT. It yields the protein CASSLDTTMGNSPLHF.

In its sample, this clonotype was seen many times. The V and J genes are TRBV7-9 and TRBJ1-2; D gene uncertain. CDR1 and CDR2 from the germline V gene are SEHNR and FQNEAQ (reference sequence). CDR3 length: 14 residues. Trimming shortened V by 3 bases and J by 7 bases, and 15 bases separated the two germline ends. As DNA, the CDR3 is TGTGCCAGCAGCTTGACTACGCAGGCGGCTGGCTACACCTTC. The encoded protein is CASSLTTQAAGYTF.

This clonotype appeared a few times. This chain uses TRBV20-1 with TRBJ1-2; D not certain. Trimming took 0 bases from V and 5 from J, leaving 7 bases between them. CDR3 length: 12 amino acids. CDR1 is DFQATT and CDR2 is SNEGSKA in the germline V gene (reference sequence). DNA of the CDR3: TGCAGTGCTAGAGATTTGGAGTATGGCTACACCTTC. Amino acids: CSARDLEYGYTF.

In its sample, this clonotype was seen a few times. V and J are TRBV24-1 and TRBJ1-1; the match to TRBD1 covers 8 bases. Germline V lookup: CDR1 KGHDR, CDR2 SFDVKD. This CDR3 region has 15 residues. Trimming cost V 11 bases and J 5 bases; bases outside gene matches: 15. The CDR3 loop reads CANRRQGQGGTEAFF. CDR3 bases: TGTGCCAACAGGAGACAGGGGCAGGGAGGAACTGAAGCTTTCTTT.

This clonotype was recorded only once. A much more abundant neighbour one base away suggests this may be a read error. The chain employs TRBV10-3 and TRBJ1-6, with D hard to call. Trimming cost V 3 bases and J 1 base, with 7 bases left between them. The CDR3 runs 15 residues. Germline values: CDR1 ENHRY, CDR2 SYGVKD. CDR3 in amino acids: CAISEGISYNSPLHF. DNA of the CDR3: TGTGCCATCAGTGAAGGGATATCCTATAATTCACCCCTCCACTTT.

V gene TRBV7-9 combines with J gene TRBJ2-5, with TRBD1 identical over 7 bases. Germline CDR1 and CDR2: SEHNR and FQNEAQ (reference sequence). The CDR3 runs to 15 residues. With V trimmed by 3 bases and J by 3 bases, 7 bases remained unmatched. The CDR3 is CASSFDGQVEETQYF. Here the CDR3 DNA reads TGTGCCAGCAGCTTCGATGGACAGGTAGAAGAGACCCAGTACTTC.

About this clonotype itself: The junction departs from germline at one end; a sequencing error may be responsible. The gene calls are TRBV7-8 and TRBJ1-6, with 9 bases identical to TRBD1. The CDR3 spans 15 residues. CDR1 and CDR2 from the germline V gene are SGHVS and FQNEAQ. The CDR3 sequence is CASSEQGAHNSPLHF. In DNA, the CDR3 is TGCGCCAGCAGTGAACAGGGGGCTCATAATTCACCCCTCCACTTT.

This clonotype showed up many times. The chain is built from TRBV2 and TRBJ1-1; no definite D call. The germline V and J ends were trimmed by 6 bases and 1 base, with 9 bases remaining between them. The germline V gene has CDR1 SNHLY and CDR2 FYNNEI. CDR3 length: 13 amino acids. CDR3 loop: CASSLHQNTEAFF. For the CDR3, the DNA is TGTGCCAGCAGCTTACATCAGAACACTGAAGCTTTCTTT.

A few counts support this clonotype. CDR3 sequence (DNA): TGCAGTGCCGCAACTCTAGCGGGGGCGTACGAGCAGTACTTC. Protein sequence: CSAATLAGAYEQYF. The V gene is TRBV20-1, the J gene TRBJ2-7; 10 bases are shared with TRBD2. CDR1 is DFQATT, CDR2 SNEGSKA, per germline (reference sequence). The length of the CDR3 is 14 residues. V trimming: 6 bases; J trimming: 4 bases; junction bases outside the gene matches: 9.

Worth noting for this clonotype: This could be a read error, since a much larger clone is one nucleotide away. CDR3 protein: CAGIQGLASTEQYF. Here the CDR3 DNA reads TGTGCCGGCATACAAGGTCTAGCGAGCACGGAGCAGTACTTC. This chain links TRBV2 with TRBJ2-7; perhaps TRBD2 as D (6 bases). Trimming left V 11 bases short and J 7 bases short, with 24 bases between. Germline CDR1 is SNHLY and CDR2 is FYNNEI. The CDR3 runs 14 residues. Full variable domain (missing parts from reference TRBV2 and TRBJ2-7): EPEVTQTPSHQVTQMGQEVILRCVPISNHLYFYWYRQILGQKVEFLVSFYNNEISEKSEIFDDQFSVERPDGSNFTLKIRSTKLEDSAMYFCAGIQGLASTEQYFGPGTRLTVT.